One and the same sample provided the 12 T cell receptor beta chains below, sequenced in a study of shared clonotypes between healthy human individuals. Clones were read by immunoSEQ multiplex PCR, and TCRdb kept only the in-frame ones, dropping some. Altogether about 1 million clones are present, around 74% being singletons, with the ten largest covering about 1.5%. Sequenced input: memory CD4+ T cells sorted from blood. The sample's subset: CD45RA-negative fraction. The receptors here all came from a man between 18 and 35 years old in good health.

This clone was detected only a few times. The chain combines TRBV28 with TRBJ2-4; the match to TRBD2 covers 13 bases. From germline, CDR1 is MDHEN and CDR2 SYDVKM. V lost 4 bases, J lost 0 bases, and 9 bases stayed unmatched. CDR3 length: 19 residues. This chain's CDR3 is CASSSPGLAGISAKNIQYF. CDR3 sequence (DNA): TGTGCCAGCAGTTCACCGGGACTAGCGGGAATCTCAGCCAAAAACATTCAGTACTTC.

The V call is TRBV7-2, the J call TRBJ2-4, with TRBD2 identical over 9 bases. In germline, CDR1 is SGHTA, CDR2 FQGNSA. Losses at the gene ends were 1 base for V and 4 bases for J; bases not matched to a gene: 5. The CDR3 consists of 16 residues. The CDR3 region has the DNA TGTGCCAGCAGCTTAGGGACTAGCGCCGTAAAAAACATTCAGTACTTC. The encoded protein is CASSLGTSAVKNIQYF. The entire variable domain, with the rest obtained from reference TRBV7-2 and TRBJ2-4, is as follows: GAGVSQSPSNKVTEKGKDVELRCDPISGHTALYWYRQSLGQGLEFLIYFQGNSAPDKSGLPSDRFSAERTGGSVSTLTIQRTQQEDSAVYLCASSLGTSAVKNIQYFGAGTRLSVL.

This rearrangement joins TRBV5-1 to TRBJ2-1, with D possibly being TRBD1 or TRBD2 (5 bases each). The CDR3 has 13 residues. Looked up from germline, CDR1 is SGHRS and CDR2 is YFSETQ. Trimming left V 2 bases short and J 9 bases short, with 12 bases between. CDR3 coding DNA: TGCGCCAGCAGCTTATCCCGGGACGTTGAGCAGTTCTTC. This translates into CASSLSRDVEQFF.

The J gene is TRBJ2-7, the V gene TRBV19; 11 bases match TRBD2. CDR1 is LNHDA, CDR2 SQIVND, per germline (reference sequence). This CDR3 comprises 14 residues. With V trimmed by 2 bases and J by 4 bases, 1 base remained unmatched. The CDR3 sequence is CASSILAGGYEQYF. CDR3 coding DNA: TGTGCCAGTAGTATACTAGCGGGGGGATACGAGCAGTACTTC.

CDR3: CASRSAGGTYGYTF. The DNA for the CDR3 is TGTGCCAGCAGATCGGCGGGGGGCACCTATGGCTACACCTTC. The gene calls are TRBV7-2 and TRBJ1-2; a weak D match, TRBD1 (6 bases). The CDR3 sequence is 14 residues long. Trimming left V 6 bases short and J 4 bases short, with 15 bases between. Germline V gives CDR1 SGHTA, CDR2 FQGNSA.

This chain joins TRBV4-3 and TRBJ2-7; 12 nucleotides line up with TRBD2. V shed 0 bases and J 6 bases; nucleotides not matched to a gene: 3. The CDR3 has 15 amino acids. Germline V gene data show CDR1 as LGHNA and CDR2 as YSLEER. The CDR3 loop reads CASSQDTSGRSEQYF. As DNA, the CDR3 is TGCGCCAGCAGCCAAGATACTAGCGGGAGGTCCGAGCAGTACTTC.

Details on this clone: This sequence may be a read error, since a much larger clone differs from it by one base. The V gene is TRBV11-3, the J gene TRBJ1-1; no definite D call. The V gene lost 0 bases and the J gene lost 2 bases, with 7 bases spanning the gap. The CDR3 runs to 14 residues. Germline lookup yields CDR1 SGHNT and CDR2 YENEEA. This chain's CDR3 is CASSLDQVNTEAFF. CDR3 in DNA: TGTGCCAGCAGCTTAGACCAGGTTAACACTGAAGCTTTCTTT.

This clone appeared a single time. The genes are TRBV4-3 and TRBJ2-7; 7 bases align to TRBD1. Unmatched junction bases numbered 13, after V lost 0 bases and J lost 5 bases. CDR1 and CDR2 (germline): LGHNA, YSLEER. There are 17 residues in the CDR3. The CDR3 bases are TGCGCCAGCAGCCAAGATACATTAGACAGGGTCTACCACGAGCAGTACTTC. Its translation: CASSQDTLDRVYHEQYF.

A note on this clone: The same CDR3 can be traced to other DNA sequences in this sample. CDR3 region: CASSLASGGGNSPLHF. CDR3 DNA sequence: TGCGCCAGCAGCTTGGCGAGCGGGGGCGGAAATTCACCCCTCCACTTT. V and J are TRBV5-1 and TRBJ1-6, with D possibly being TRBD1 (6 bases). The CDR3 consists of 16 residues. Trimming took off 0 bases at V and 7 bases at J, with 14 bases between the two ends. In germline, CDR1 is SGHRS, CDR2 YFSETQ.

This clone was observed a handful of times. The chain carries TRBV10-2 and TRBJ2-3; D may correspond to TRBD1 or TRBD2 (5 bases each). Trimming took off 6 bases at V and 1 base at J, with 5 bases between the two ends. The CDR3 is made up of 12 amino acids. The germline V gene encodes CDR1 WSHSY and CDR2 SAAADI. The CDR3 region is CASRGGTDTQYF. CDR3 coding DNA: TGCGCCAGCAGGGGGGGCACAGATACGCAGTATTTT.

This chain links TRBV7-9 with TRBJ2-2; D not certain. V gave up 4 bases and J gave up 6 bases, with 9 bases separating them. This CDR3 is built from 13 residues. Looked up from germline, CDR1 is SEHNR and CDR2 is FQNEAQ (reference sequence). This CDR3 reads CASSSSYAGELFF. The CDR3 DNA reads TGTGCCAGCAGCTCCTCATATGCCGGGGAGCTGTTTTTT. The full variable domain, in which reference TRBV7-9 and TRBJ2-2 provide the parts outside the CDR3, is DTGVSQNPRHKITKRGQNVTFRCDPISEHNRLYWYRQTLGQGPEFLTYFQNEAQLEKSRLLSDRFSAERPKGSFSTLEIQRTEQGDSAMYLCASSSSYAGELFFGEGSRLTVL.

V and J are TRBV18 and TRBJ2-1; tentative D call: TRBD1 (5 bases). Germline V gives CDR1 KGHSH, CDR2 LQKENI. The CDR3 is made up of 12 amino acids. With 5 bases removed from V and 9 bases from J, the gap between germline ends came to 11 bases. The CDR3 sequence is CASSSNQGEQFF. The CDR3 DNA sequence: TGTGCCAGCTCATCAAACCAGGGTGAGCAGTTCTTC.